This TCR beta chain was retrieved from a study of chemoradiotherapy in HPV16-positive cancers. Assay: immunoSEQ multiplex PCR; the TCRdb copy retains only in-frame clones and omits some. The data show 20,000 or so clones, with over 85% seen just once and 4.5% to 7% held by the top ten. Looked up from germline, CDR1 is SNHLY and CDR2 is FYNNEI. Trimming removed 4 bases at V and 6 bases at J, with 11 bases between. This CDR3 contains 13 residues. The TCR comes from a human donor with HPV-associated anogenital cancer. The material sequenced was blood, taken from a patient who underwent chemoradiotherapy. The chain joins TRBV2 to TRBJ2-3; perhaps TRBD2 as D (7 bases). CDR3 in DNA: TGTGCCAGCAGTGTGGGGGGGCCGGATACGCAGTATTTT. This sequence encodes CASSVGGPDTQYF.